The clone carrying this TCR beta chain qualifies as medium-sized. V was pared by 6 bases and J by 11 bases, with 9 bases of the junction left unmatched. The V gene's germline CDR1 is MNHEY and CDR2 SVGEGT. The CDR3 is 12 residues long. TCRdb re-derived calls from the 5' RACE reads in MiXCR, one entry per CDR3 protein. The sample consists of about 50,000 distinct CDR3 sequences, 25% to 30% of them appearing once. What was sequenced was naive CD4+ T cells sorted from blood. Subset specified: naive CD4+ T cells, CD4+CD45RA+CD25-. The chain employs TRBV6-2 or TRBV6-3 and TRBJ1-1; 7 bases match TRBD1. The source is a female donor with breast cancer. CDR3 nucleotides: TGTGCCAGCAGATTAAACAGGGGTGCGGCTTTCTTT. Protein: CASRLNRGAAFF.